The rows below give T cell receptor beta chains drawn from one sample of a study of shared clonotypes between healthy human individuals. Only in-frame clones appear in the TCRdb table, and some are missing; sequencing was by immunoSEQ multiplex PCR. The sample carries millions of clones, roughly 94% recorded once. What was sequenced was naive CD4+ T cells sorted from blood. These receptor sequences come from a man between 18 and 35 years old in good health. The CDR3 runs from the conserved cysteine through the conserved F or W. The order of the fields is D gene, J gene, V gene, clone size, CDR3 DNA, CDR3 protein. The D gene is left open where the match is weak. Some rows mark clone size as missing; the rest say once, few, many or name a class of expanded clone.

- TRBJ2-3 TRBV5-1 - TGCGCCAGTTCGGACAGTCTGGCGATCACAGATACGCAGTATTTT CASSDSLAITDTQYF
TRBD2 TRBJ2-7 TRBV11-2 once TGTGCCAGCAGAATAGCGGGAGGGCCACGGAGCGAGCAGTACTTC CASRIAGGPRSEQYF
- TRBJ2-3 TRBV30 once TGTGCCTGGTCCCCAGGGGCTAAGAGAGATACGCAGTATTTT CAWSPGAKRDTQYF
- TRBJ2-3 TRBV5-1 - TGCGCCAGCAGCTTGGCCGTCCCAGCCTCCACAGATACGCAGTATTTT CASSLAVPASTDTQYF
- TRBJ2-7 TRBV4-3 - TGCGCCAGCAGCCAAGTTTGGGGGGGGGCCGCGAGTTTTACCTACGAGCAGTACTTC CASSQVWGGAASFTYEQYF
TRBD1 TRBJ2-7 TRBV19 - TGTGCCAGTGCCGGGACAGGGGGCTACGAGCAGTACTTC CASAGTGGYEQYF
- TRBJ2-7 TRBV28 - TGTGCCAGCAGTCCTCTGAAGGAATTTAGGACCTACGAGCAGTACTTC CASSPLKEFRTYEQYF
TRBD1 TRBJ1-1 TRBV27 - TGTGCCAGCAGTTTATTAGGGGTGACAGGGGGGATGAACACTGAAGCTTTCTTT CASSLLGVTGGMNTEAFF
TRBD2 TRBJ2-5 TRBV5-1 - TGCGCCAGCAGCATGACTAGCGGCCACCAAGAGACCCAGTACTTC CASSMTSGHQETQYF
- TRBJ2-2 TRBV27 - TGTGCCAGCAGTTCATGGGGTGACGCCGGGGAGCTGTTTTTT CASSSWGDAGELFF
- TRBJ2-5 TRBV2 - TGTGCCAGCGGCCGAGCAACCTTGGAGACCCAGTACTTC CASGRATLETQYF
TRBD1 TRBJ1-4 TRBV6-5 - TGTGCCAGCAGAACGGGACAGGGCAATGAAAAACTGTTTTTT CASRTGQGNEKLFF
- TRBJ2-2 TRBV27 few TGTGCCAGCAGCCTCCAAGTAGCCTCGAACACCGGGGAGCTGTTTTTT CASSLQVASNTGELFF
- TRBJ1-2 TRBV5-1 once TGCGCCAGCAGCTTGGAATCCGGGGACTATGGCTACACCTTC CASSLESGDYGYTF
- TRBJ1-2 TRBV5-4 - TGTGCCAGCAGCACTCGACAGGAAGGGTGGTATGGCTACACCTTC CASSTRQEGWYGYTF
- TRBJ2-7 TRBV28 - TGTGCCAGCAGATCCACCACCGGATTCTACGAGCAGTACTTC CASRSTTGFYEQYF
TRBD2 TRBJ2-3 TRBV18 - TGTGCCAGCTCCCGCCCCGGTAGCGGGGGGTTTAGCACAGATACGCAGTATTTT CASSRPGSGGFSTDTQYF
- TRBJ1-1 TRBV6-5 - TGTGCCAGCAGTTACACAGGTGGGCGAACTGAAGCTTTCTTT CASSYTGGRTEAFF
TRBD1 TRBJ2-5 TRBV5-1 - TGCGCCAGCAGCTCACAGGGGGCGCAAGAGACCCAGTACTTC CASSSQGAQETQYF
- TRBJ2-5 TRBV10-3 - TGTGCCACGAAGGGCGGGACAGACGCCGAGACCCAGTACTTC CATKGGTDAETQYF
- TRBJ2-7 TRBV6-6 - TGTGCCAGCAACGACGGTATTTACTCCTACGAGCAGTACTTC CASNDGIYSYEQYF
TRBD1 TRBJ2-7 TRBV11-1 - TGTGCCAGCAGCTCAGGACAGGGCCCCTACGAGCAGTACTTC CASSSGQGPYEQYF
TRBD2 TRBJ2-7 TRBV11-2 - TGTGCCAGCAGCTGGGCCGGACTAGCGGGGGGCTACGAGCAGTACTTC CASSWAGLAGGYEQYF
- TRBJ1-1 TRBV2 - TGTGCCAGCAGTGATCGGGGGAACACTGAAGCTTTCTTT CASSDRGNTEAFF
- TRBJ2-7 TRBV25-1 once TGTGCCAGCAGTGAATCCGCGGCGTACGAGCAGTACTTC CASSESAAYEQYF
- TRBJ1-1 TRBV2 - TGTGCCAGCAGCGCCGCTAATGTGAGACAGAACACTGAAGCTTTCTTT CASSAANVRQNTEAFF
TRBD1 TRBJ1-3 TRBV6-6 once TGTGCCAGCAGCCGGACAGGGGTTGAAAACACCATATATTTT CASSRTGVENTIYF
- TRBJ2-7 TRBV7-9 - TGTGCCAGCAGCCCCGATGCCCTGACATGTTTCTTC CASSPDALTCFF
- TRBJ1-4 TRBV21-1 few TGTGCCAGCAGCTCCCGCAGTGGGAAACTGTTTTTT CASSSRSGKLFF
- TRBJ2-5 TRBV5-1 - TGCGCCAGCAGTTCCGTACAGGCCTTATTACAAGAGACCCAGTACTTC CASSSVQALLQETQYF
TRBD2 TRBJ2-3 TRBV7-6 - TGTGCCAGCAGCCCTAGGACTAGCGGGGGCACAGATACGCAGTATTTT CASSPRTSGGTDTQYF
- TRBJ1-2 TRBV20-1 - TGCAGTGCTACCGGCGGCTACACCTTC CSATGGYTF
TRBD1 TRBJ1-2 TRBV6-5 - TGTGCCAGCAGTTACGCGCCGGGACAGGGAATCCATGGCTACACCTTC CASSYAPGQGIHGYTF
- TRBJ1-3 TRBV25-1 - TGTGCCAGCAGTGTACCTGGGTCCTCTGGAAACACCATATATTTT CASSVPGSSGNTIYF
- TRBJ1-1 TRBV7-3 - TGTGCCAGCAGCTTACGTCCGGCAGACATGAACACTGAAGCTTTCTTT CASSLRPADMNTEAFF
- TRBJ1-6 TRBV9 - TGTGCCAGCAGGTCTGCCGGTAATTCACCCCTCCACTTT CASRSAGNSPLHF
TRBD1 TRBJ2-3 TRBV5-1 - TGCGCCAGCACTGGACAGGTCCCCACAGATACGCAGTATTTT CASTGQVPTDTQYF
TRBD2 TRBJ2-1 TRBV7-9 few TGTGCCAGCAGGCAGAGCGGGACTAGCGGAAAAAACAATGAGCAGTTCTTC CASRQSGTSGKNNEQFF
- TRBJ2-5 TRBV5-1 - TGCGCCAGCAGCTTGTGGCGGGAAAAAGAGACCCAGTACTTC CASSLWREKETQYF
- TRBJ1-4 TRBV28 - TGTGCCAGCAGTATCGGACCGAAGGGGGGTGAAAAACTGTTTTTT CASSIGPKGGEKLFF
- TRBJ2-2 TRBV5-4 - TGTGCCAGCAGCTTGCGGGCAGGGTTGAACACCGGGGAGCTGTTTTTT CASSLRAGLNTGELFF
TRBD2 TRBJ2-7 TRBV10-1 - TGCGCCAGTTCTGCTAGCGGTTCCTACGAGCAGTACTTC CASSASGSYEQYF
- TRBJ1-6 TRBV9 - TGTGCCAGCAGCGTAGGGAATTCACCCCTCCACTTT CASSVGNSPLHF